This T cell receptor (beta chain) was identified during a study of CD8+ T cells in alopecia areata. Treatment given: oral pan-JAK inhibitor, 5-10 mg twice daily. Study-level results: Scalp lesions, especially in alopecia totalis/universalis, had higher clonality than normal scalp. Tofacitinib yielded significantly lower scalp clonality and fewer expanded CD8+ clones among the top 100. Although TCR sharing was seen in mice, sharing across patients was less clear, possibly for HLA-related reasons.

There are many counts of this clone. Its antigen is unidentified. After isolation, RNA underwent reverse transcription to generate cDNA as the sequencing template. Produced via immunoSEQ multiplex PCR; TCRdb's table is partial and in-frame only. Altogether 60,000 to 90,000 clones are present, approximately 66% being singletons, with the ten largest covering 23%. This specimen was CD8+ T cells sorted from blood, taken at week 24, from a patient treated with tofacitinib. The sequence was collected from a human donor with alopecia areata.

CDR3 sequence reads: CASSQEGQGSYEKLFF. The CDR3 DNA is TGCGCCAGCAGCCAAGAGGGACAGGGTTCGTATGAAAAACTGTTTTTT. The V gene is TRBV4-3, the J gene TRBJ1-4; 9 bases are a match to TRBD1. Per the germline V gene, CDR1 is LGHNA and CDR2 is YSLEER. Trimming cost V 0 bases and J 6 bases; bases outside gene matches: 5. The CDR3 covers 16 residues.